The 20 T cell receptor beta chains below were found in one sample sequenced in a study of glioma-infiltrating T cells after dendritic cell vaccination. Time point of the sample: after dendritic cell vaccination, including at tumor progression/relapse. Method: immunoSEQ multiplex PCR; TCRdb's copy keeps in-frame clones and lacks some. Here the sample spans some 90,000 clones, roughly 77% being singletons. Specimen: blood, collected after dendritic cell vaccination. The receptors stem from a human donor with glioblastoma.

Here the CDR3 reads CSAQYQETQYF. For the CDR3, the DNA is TGCAGTGCCCAGTACCAAGAGACCCAGTACTTC. This chain connects TRBV20-1 to TRBJ2-5; D ambiguous. Germline-derived CDR1 and CDR2 are DFQATT and SNEGSKA (reference sequence). CDR3 length: 11 residues. V was clipped by 6 bases and J by 0 bases, with 5 bases between them.

This CDR3 is CASSSDIPTQYF. The CDR3 DNA reads as TGTGCCAGCAGTTCGGACATTCCGACGCAGTATTTT. This sequence joins TRBV7-8 and TRBJ2-3, with D possibly being TRBD1 (5 bases). Germline CDR1 SGHVS, CDR2 FQNEAQ. The length of the CDR3 is 12 residues. Trimming left V 6 bases short and J 9 bases short, with 13 bases between.

The chain is built from TRBV5-1 and TRBJ1-2; maybe TRBD1 (6 bases). The CDR3 sequence is 13 residues long. The germline CDR1 and CDR2 sequences are SGHRS and YFSETQ. The V end was cut by 4 bases, the J end by 2 bases, with 9 bases between. CDR3 in DNA: TGCGCCAGCAGCCTAGACAGGAACTATGGCTACACCTTC. Translated: CASSLDRNYGYTF. Using reference TRBV5-1 and TRBJ1-2 for the parts outside the CDR3, the full variable domain is KAGVTQTPRYLIKTRGQQVTLSCSPISGHRSVSWYQQTPGQGLQFLFEYFSETQRNKGNFPGRFSGRQFSNSRSEMNVSTLELGDSALYLCASSLDRNYGYTFGSGTRLTVV.

The chain is built from TRBV2 and TRBJ2-3; weak D call: TRBD2 (6 bases). The CDR3 is 15 residues long. CDR1 SNHLY and CDR2 FYNNEI come from the germline V gene. V was shortened by 6 bases and J by 4 bases, with 17 bases between the two germline ends. The CDR3 nucleotides read TGTGCCAGCAGGGGGACTTCAAACCCAGCAGATACGCAGTATTTT. This codes for CASRGTSNPADTQYF.

The chain joins TRBV5-6 to TRBJ2-7; TRBD2 agrees at 7 bases. Germline values: CDR1 SGHDT, CDR2 YYEEEE. CDR3 length: 13 residues. With V trimmed by 1 base and J by 5 bases, 3 bases remained unmatched. The CDR3 sequence: CASSLLRGNEQYF. CDR3 nucleotide sequence: TGTGCCAGCAGCTTGTTGCGGGGGAACGAGCAGTACTTC.

The rearrangement joins TRBV7-2 to TRBJ1-2, with 7 bases that match TRBD1. Trimming cost V 5 bases and J 13 bases; bases outside gene matches: 16. The CDR3 extends over 14 amino acids. Germline assignment: CDR1 SGHTA and CDR2 FQGNSA. CDR3 sequence (DNA): TGTGCCAGCAGCCCAGGGGACAGCTTGAAGGCTTTCACCTTC. It yields the protein CASSPGDSLKAFTF.

The V gene is TRBV30, the J gene TRBJ2-2; no clear D. The V and J ends lost 2 bases and 7 bases respectively, with 14 bases between them. Germline V CDR1 and CDR2: GTSNPN, SVGIG (reference sequence). The CDR3 spans 14 residues. CDR3 coding DNA: TGTGCCTGGAGTTCCCTAGACCCTATCGGGGAGCTGTTTTTT. This gives the protein CAWSSLDPIGELFF. Full variable domain (missing parts from reference TRBV30 and TRBJ2-2): SQTIHQWPATLVQPVGSPLSLECTVEGTSNPNLYWYRQAAGRGLQLLFYSVGIGQISSEVPQNLSASRPQDRQFILSSKKLLLSDSGFYLCAWSSLDPIGELFFGEGSRLTVL.

The V gene is TRBV7-2, the J gene TRBJ2-5, with 9 bases matching TRBD2. The CDR3 extends over 18 amino acids. Germline CDR1 is SGHTA and CDR2 is FQGNSA. The ends lost 3 bases at V and 5 bases at J; junction bases unmatched: 16. CDR3: CASSFQLGGRAGRETQYF. The CDR3 region has the DNA TGTGCCAGCAGCTTTCAACTTGGCGGGAGGGCCGGGAGGGAGACCCAGTACTTC.

The CDR3 DNA sequence: TGTGCCAGTAGTATAGGACCGGGGTCCGGTCGCATGGAGACCCAGTACTTC. Amino acids: CASSIGPGSGRMETQYF. The chain employs TRBV19 and TRBJ2-5; tentative D call: TRBD2 (5 bases). Germline lookup yields CDR1 LNHDA and CDR2 SQIVND (reference sequence). V was clipped by 1 base and J by 5 bases, with 20 bases between them. This CDR3 contains 17 residues.

The rearrangement joins TRBV6-4 to TRBJ2-1; tentatively, D is TRBD1 (6 bases). The CDR3 is 14 residues long. Germline lookup yields CDR1 MRHNA and CDR2 SNTAGT. V was clipped by 10 bases and J by 3 bases, with 16 bases between them. Here the CDR3 reads CAIPEGDSYNEQFF. In nucleotides, the CDR3 is TGTGCCATTCCAGAGGGGGATAGCTACAATGAGCAGTTCTTC.

This chain uses TRBV27 with TRBJ1-1; TRBD1 aligns across 7 bases. CDR3 length equals 14 residues. Germline V gives CDR1 MNHEY, CDR2 SMNVEV (reference sequence). The junction had 7 bases not matched to a gene; V was cut back by 5 bases and J by 4 bases. The CDR3 DNA sequence: TGTGCCAGCAGTCCGGGACAGTTTTTCACTGAAGCTTTCTTT. It yields the protein CASSPGQFFTEAFF.

This clone was detected once. The chain is built from TRBV6-6 and TRBJ2-7; TRBD2 is a possible D gene (6 bases). V was trimmed by 4 bases and J by 4 bases, leaving 14 bases between them. Germline assignment: CDR1 MNHNY and CDR2 SVGAGI (reference sequence). The CDR3 totals 14 residues. The CDR3 reads CASSSSGGTYEQYF. CDR3 in DNA: TGTGCCAGCAGTTCGTCCGGGGGAACTTACGAGCAGTACTTC.

J is TRBJ2-5 and V is TRBV19; perhaps TRBD1 as D (6 bases). The assigned J gene may be wrong: the sequence end matches TRBJ2-7 better. The V gene's germline CDR1 is LNHDA and CDR2 SQIVND (reference sequence). This CDR3 region has 14 residues. CDR3 nucleotides: TGTGCCAGTAGTCTCCGGACAGAGTATTACGAGCAGTACTTC. Its protein is CASSLRTEYYEQYF.

This clone has a single count. J is TRBJ1-1 and V is TRBV19; D gene ambiguous. CDR1 is LNHDA and CDR2 is SQIVND in the germline V gene (reference sequence). V was trimmed by 6 bases and J by 5 bases, leaving 16 bases between them. The CDR3 spans 14 residues. In nucleotides, the CDR3 is TGTGCCAGTAGCCCGGGAGGGTTGGGGACTGAAGCTTTCTTT. Protein sequence: CASSPGGLGTEAFF.

This clone was observed once. The gene calls are TRBV9 and TRBJ2-7; 8 bases match TRBD1. The CDR3 is made up of 15 amino acids. The trim removed 1 base at V and 4 bases at J, leaving 7 bases unmatched. Germline assignment: CDR1 SGDLS and CDR2 YYNGEE. CDR3 in DNA: TGTGCCAGCAGCGTATCCGAAGGACAGGGATACGAGCAGTACTTC. This translates into CASSVSEGQGYEQYF.

The genes are TRBV4-2 and TRBJ1-6; 8 bases map to TRBD1. The V gene end was trimmed by 6 bases and the J gene end by 9 bases; junction bases not matched to a gene: 7. Germline V gives CDR1 LGHNA, CDR2 YNFKEQ. This CDR3 is 14 amino acids long. The CDR3 here is CASRQTGAGSPLHF. CDR3 bases: TGTGCCAGCAGGCAGACAGGGGCAGGTTCACCCCTCCACTTT.

The chain combines TRBV10-3 with TRBJ2-5; possibly TRBD1 for D (5 bases). Trimming took 4 bases from V and 1 from J, leaving 10 bases between them. CDR1 ENHRY and CDR2 SYGVKD come from the germline V gene. The CDR3 extends over 14 amino acids. In DNA, the CDR3 is TGTGCCATCAGTGGTCAGGGTGGCCAAGAGACCCAGTACTTC. It encodes CAISGQGGQETQYF.

This chain connects TRBV5-4 to TRBJ2-1; 15 bases align to TRBD2. V shed 5 bases and J 7 bases; nucleotides not matched to a gene: 4. Germline V gene sequence: CDR1 SGHNT, CDR2 YYREEE (reference sequence). The CDR3 sequence is 15 residues long. The CDR3 loop reads CASSSGLAGGNEQFF. The CDR3 DNA follows: TGTGCCAGCAGTTCAGGACTAGCGGGGGGGAATGAGCAGTTCTTC.

V is TRBV5-1 and J is TRBJ1-1; D not resolved. V gave up 0 bases and J gave up 4 bases, with 16 bases separating them. Germline V CDR1 and CDR2: SGHRS, YFSETQ. This CDR3 region has 16 residues. The CDR3 DNA reads as TGCGCCAGCAGCTTGGCCTTGACTTATGGGTCCACTGAAGCTTTCTTT. Translating gives CASSLALTYGSTEAFF.

This chain connects TRBV6-5 to TRBJ1-2; no firm D call. From germline, CDR1 is MNHEY and CDR2 SVGAGI. The CDR3 spans 13 residues. V shed 5 bases and J shed 0 bases, with 7 bases lying between them. CDR3: CASSPGTNYGYTF. DNA of the CDR3: TGTGCCAGCAGTCCGGGAACTAACTATGGCTACACCTTC.